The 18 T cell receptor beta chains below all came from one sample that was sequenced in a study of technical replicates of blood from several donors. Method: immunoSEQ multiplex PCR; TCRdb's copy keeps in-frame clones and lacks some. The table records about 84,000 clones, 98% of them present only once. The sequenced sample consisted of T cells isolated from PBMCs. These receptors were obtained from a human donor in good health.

The CDR3 loop is CASSPQVSSYEQYF. The CDR3 DNA reads TGTGCCAGCAGCCCTCAGGTTTCATCCTACGAGCAGTACTTC. The chain couples TRBV9 to TRBJ2-7; no clear D. In germline, CDR1 is SGDLS, CDR2 YYNGEE. The CDR3 covers 14 residues. Trimming cost V 4 bases and J 1 base, with 12 bases left between them.

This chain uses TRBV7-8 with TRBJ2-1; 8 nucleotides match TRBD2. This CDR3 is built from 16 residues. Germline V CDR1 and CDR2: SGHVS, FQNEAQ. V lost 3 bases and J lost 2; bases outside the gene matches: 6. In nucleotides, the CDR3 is TGTGCCAGCAGCTTTCTTAGCGGGGAGACCTACAATGAGCAGTTCTTC. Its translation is CASSFLSGETYNEQFF.

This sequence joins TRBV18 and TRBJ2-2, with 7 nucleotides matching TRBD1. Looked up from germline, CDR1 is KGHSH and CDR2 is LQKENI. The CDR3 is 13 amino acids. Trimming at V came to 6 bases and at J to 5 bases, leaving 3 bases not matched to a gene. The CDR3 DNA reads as TGTGCCAGCTCGCCGACAGGGACCGGGGAGCTGTTTTTT. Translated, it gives CASSPTGTGELFF.

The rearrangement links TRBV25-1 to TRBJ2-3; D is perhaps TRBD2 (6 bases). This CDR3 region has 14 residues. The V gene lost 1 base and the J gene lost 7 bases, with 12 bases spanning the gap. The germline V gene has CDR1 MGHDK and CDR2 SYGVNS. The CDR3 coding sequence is TGTGCCAGCAGTGAATTTCGGCTAGCGAATACGCAGTATTTT. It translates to CASSEFRLANTQYF.

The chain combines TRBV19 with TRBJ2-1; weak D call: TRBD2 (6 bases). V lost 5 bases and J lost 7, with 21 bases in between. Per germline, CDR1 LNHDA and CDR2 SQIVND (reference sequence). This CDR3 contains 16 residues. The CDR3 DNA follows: TGTGCCAGTAGTTCCTTCGGGAGCACTCGTAAGAATGAGCAGTTCTTC. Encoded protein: CASSSFGSTRKNEQFF.

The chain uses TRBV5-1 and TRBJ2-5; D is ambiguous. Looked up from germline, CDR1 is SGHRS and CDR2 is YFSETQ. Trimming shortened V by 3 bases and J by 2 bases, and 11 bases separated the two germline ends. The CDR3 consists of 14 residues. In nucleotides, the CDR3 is TGCGCCAGCAGCTCGATGACAAATCAAGAGACCCAGTACTTC. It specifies CASSSMTNQETQYF.

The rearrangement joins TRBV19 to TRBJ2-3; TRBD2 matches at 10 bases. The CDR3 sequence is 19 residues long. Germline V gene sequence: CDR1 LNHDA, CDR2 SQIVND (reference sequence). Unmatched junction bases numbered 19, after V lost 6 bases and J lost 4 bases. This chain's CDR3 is CASRSGQRGGRGRADTQYF. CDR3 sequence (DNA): TGTGCCAGTAGATCGGGCCAGCGGGGGGGCCGGGGGCGGGCAGATACGCAGTATTTT.

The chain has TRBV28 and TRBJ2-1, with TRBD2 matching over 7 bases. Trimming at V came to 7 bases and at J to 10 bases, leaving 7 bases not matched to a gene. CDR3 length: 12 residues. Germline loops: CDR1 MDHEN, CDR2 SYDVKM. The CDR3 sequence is CASMVVGGEQFF. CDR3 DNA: TGTGCCAGCATGGTAGTGGGGGGGGAGCAGTTCTTC.

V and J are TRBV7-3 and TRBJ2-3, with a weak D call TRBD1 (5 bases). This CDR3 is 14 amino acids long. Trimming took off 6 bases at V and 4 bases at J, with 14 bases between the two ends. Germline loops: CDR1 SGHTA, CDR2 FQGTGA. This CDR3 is CASSLSRAADTQYF. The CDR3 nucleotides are TGTGCCAGCAGTTTGAGCAGGGCCGCAGATACGCAGTATTTT.

Written as DNA, the CDR3 is TGCGCCAGCAGCCAAGCCGCCTCAAAAAGACAGGTTCACTCTGGGGCCAACGTCCTGACTTTC. Its translation: CASSQAASKRQVHSGANVLTF. The chain combines TRBV4-1 with TRBJ2-6, with D possibly TRBD1 on 6 matching bases. CDR3 length: 21 residues. In germline, CDR1 is MGHRA, CDR2 YSYEKL. The V end was cut by 1 base, the J end by 0 bases, with 22 bases between.

CDR3 loop: CAAQGVNRGELFF. The CDR3 coding sequence is TGTGCCGCCCAAGGGGTGAACAGGGGGGAGCTGTTTTTT. The J gene is TRBJ2-2, the V gene TRBV6-5, with D possibly being TRBD1 (5 bases). Trimming took off 11 bases at V and 8 bases at J, with 18 bases between the two ends. Germline values: CDR1 MNHEY, CDR2 SVGAGI. This CDR3 contains 13 residues.

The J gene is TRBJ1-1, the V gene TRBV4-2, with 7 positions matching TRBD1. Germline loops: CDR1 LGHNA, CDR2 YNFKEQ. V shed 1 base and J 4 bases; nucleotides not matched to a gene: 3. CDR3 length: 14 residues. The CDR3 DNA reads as TGTGCCAGCAGCCAAGGGAACAGGGGCACTGAAGCTTTCTTT. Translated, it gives CASSQGNRGTEAFF.

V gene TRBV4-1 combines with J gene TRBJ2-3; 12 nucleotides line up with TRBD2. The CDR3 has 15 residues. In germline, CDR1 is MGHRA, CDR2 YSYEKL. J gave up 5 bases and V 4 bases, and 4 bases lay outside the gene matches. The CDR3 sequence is CASSRLAGVGDTQYF. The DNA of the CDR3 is TGCGCCAGCAGCCGACTAGCGGGAGTGGGAGATACGCAGTATTTT.

The chain's CDR3 is CASSPPGQLNYGYTF. CDR3 in DNA: TGTGCCAGCAGCCCGCCGGGACAGCTAAACTATGGCTACACCTTC. The V call is TRBV11-3, the J call TRBJ1-2; 7 bases agree with TRBD1. CDR1 and CDR2 (germline): SGHNT, YENEEA. With 5 bases clipped from V and 2 bases from J, the junction kept 8 bases outside the gene matches. The CDR3 has 15 residues.

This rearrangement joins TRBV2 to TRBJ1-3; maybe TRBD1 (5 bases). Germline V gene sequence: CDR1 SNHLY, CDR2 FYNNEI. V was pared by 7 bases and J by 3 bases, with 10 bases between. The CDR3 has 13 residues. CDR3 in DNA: TGTGCCAGCAACCCGGGGGGTGGAAACACCATATATTTT. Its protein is CASNPGGGNTIYF.

The DNA for the CDR3 is TGTGCCAGCAGTCCAACGGGACAGATTATTTACAATGAGCAGTTCTTC. This translates into CASSPTGQIIYNEQFF. V gene TRBV28 combines with J gene TRBJ2-1; TRBD1 matches at 7 bases. The germline V gene encodes CDR1 MDHEN and CDR2 SYDVKM. CDR3 length: 16 residues. V dropped 5 bases and J dropped 4; count of bases not matched to a gene: 11.

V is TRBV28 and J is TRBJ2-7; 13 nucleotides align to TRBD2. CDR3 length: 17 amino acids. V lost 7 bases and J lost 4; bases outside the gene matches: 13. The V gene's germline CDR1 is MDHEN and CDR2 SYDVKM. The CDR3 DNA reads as TGTGCCAGCACCTCAGGAACTAGCGGGAGGGGTGTATACGAGCAGTACTTC. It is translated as CASTSGTSGRGVYEQYF.

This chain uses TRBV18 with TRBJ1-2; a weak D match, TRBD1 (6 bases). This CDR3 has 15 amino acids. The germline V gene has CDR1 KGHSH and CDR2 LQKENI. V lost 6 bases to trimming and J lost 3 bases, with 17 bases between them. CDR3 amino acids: CASSPPSRQDYGYTF. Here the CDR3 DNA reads TGTGCCAGCTCTCCCCCCAGCCGACAGGACTATGGCTACACCTTC. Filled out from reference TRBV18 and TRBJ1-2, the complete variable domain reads NAGVMQNPRHLVRRRGQEARLRCSPMKGHSHVYWYRQLPEEGLKFMVYLQKENIIDESGMPKERFSAEFPKEGPSILRIQQVVRGDSAAYFCASSPPSRQDYGYTFGSGTRLTVV.